A single sample gave rise to the 2 T cell receptor beta chains below, sequenced in a study of T cells in Graves' hyperthyroidism and ophthalmopathy. TCR beta CDR3 regions were amplified from RNA transcripts. HTBI primers were used for first-round RT-PCR of the TCR CDR3. TCRdb re-analysed the multiplex PCR reads in MiXCR, keeping a single row per CDR3 protein. The table lists 730,000 or so distinct CDR3 sequences, 18% of them singletons. Sequencing was carried out using blood. These receptors came from a woman aged 45 to 65 with Graves' hyperthyroidism that later progressed to Graves' ophthalmopathy.

This clonotype came up many times. The rearrangement uses TRBV5-1 and TRBJ1-1; 7 bases are a match to TRBD1. In germline, CDR1 is SGHRS, CDR2 YFSETQ. The trim removed 6 bases at V and 4 bases at J, leaving 6 bases unmatched. The CDR3 runs to 13 residues. CDR3 bases: TGCGCCAGCAAGCAGACAGGGAGCACTGAAGCTTTCTTT. It translates to CASKQTGSTEAFF.

The chain couples TRBV12-3 or TRBV12-4 to TRBJ1-2, with 10 bases aligning to TRBD1. The trim removed 5 bases at V and 4 bases at J, leaving 7 bases unmatched. The CDR3 spans 15 residues. The DNA of the CDR3 is TGTGCCAGCAGTACAAATGACAGGGGGCCCTATGGCTACACCTTC. This encodes CASSTNDRGPYGYTF.